The source of this T cell receptor (beta chain) is a study of T-cell memory formation after mild COVID-19. Trimming stripped 4 bases from V and 4 bases from J, with 11 bases between. Germline-derived CDR1 and CDR2 are SGHTA and FQGNSA. The CDR3 spans 13 residues. The study's findings and limits: Later expanders leaned toward CD4+, whereas clones contracting from day 15 to 85 were balanced CD4/CD8.

A word on this clonotype: Its specificity is unknown.

The authors produced TCR alpha and TCR beta cDNA libraries with sample barcodes and UMIs by 5'RACE using constant-segment primers. TCRdb ran MiXCR on the 5' RACE reads and lists one entry per CDR3 protein. This table has around 450,000 distinct CDR3 sequences, around 20% appearing once. The chain carries TRBV7-2 and TRBJ2-7, with D perhaps matching TRBD1 (5 bases). The material sequenced was PBMCs or a T cell subset sorted from them (not recorded which). The clonotype was recovered from an adult woman who had mild COVID-19 (a few samples of this study predate the infection). Cell type and time point are not known. CDR3 sequence reads: CASSSQPGYEQYF. Written as DNA, the CDR3 is TGTGCCAGCAGCTCGCAACCAGGGTACGAGCAGTACTTC.